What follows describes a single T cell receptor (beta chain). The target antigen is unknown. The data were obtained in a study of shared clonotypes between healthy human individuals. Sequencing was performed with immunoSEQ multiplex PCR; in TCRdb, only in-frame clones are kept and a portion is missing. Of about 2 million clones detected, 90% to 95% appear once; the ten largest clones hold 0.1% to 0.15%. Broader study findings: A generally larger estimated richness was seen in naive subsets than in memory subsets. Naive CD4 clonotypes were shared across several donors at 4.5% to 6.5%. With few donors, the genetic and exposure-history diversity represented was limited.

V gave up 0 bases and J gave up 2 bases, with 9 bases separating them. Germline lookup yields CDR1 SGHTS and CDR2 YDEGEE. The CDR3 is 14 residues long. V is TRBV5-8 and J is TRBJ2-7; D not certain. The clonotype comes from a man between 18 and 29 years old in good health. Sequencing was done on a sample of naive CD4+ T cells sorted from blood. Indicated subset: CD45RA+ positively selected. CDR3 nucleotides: TGTGCCAGCAGCTTGGCCGACACTGCCTACGAGCAGTACTTC. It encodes CASSLADTAYEQYF.